This T cell receptor (beta chain) was recovered during a study of blood T cell repertoires in COVID-19 (dated by TCRdb to about 2020). For the study in its entirety: The collaborator samples originated in the United States, Italy and Spain and spanned the acute and convalescent phases of COVID-19. The material from the prospective study consisted of cDNA or gDNA derived from T cells, B-cell-depleted T cells, or PBMCs. The dataset comprised deeply sampled blood TCRbeta repertoires from subjects exposed to, actively infected with, or recovered from COVID-19. The repertoires were released in a freely available public database intended as a resource for research on the immune response to SARS-CoV-2. Samples came from the ongoing ImmuneRACE study (first 160 participants) plus 1,254 subjects from 6 global collaborators. Sample metadata almost always included a de-identified subject ID, COVID-19 status, age in years and sex. Where HLA class I and class II types were available, the types were taken from metadata supplied by the sample provider, not from assay-based typing. Overall study results and their limits: How much clinical and demographic metadata was included differed by source and by participant, and the metadata was provided uncurated.

As regards this clone: The antigen this receptor binds is unknown. Base qualities were left out, and no much larger clone turns up one base away.

TCRbeta CDR3 regions were amplified from genomic DNA by means of the immunoSEQ Assay, a bias-controlled multiplex PCR. The authors' pipeline ran thus. The number of nucleated cells in each sample was estimated from the amplification of reference gene primers within the assay. To quantify the absolute abundance of each unique TCRbeta CDR3 rearrangement, sequence reads were collapsed and filtered. For each sample, productive Simpson clonality was calculated as the square root of Simpson's diversity index across productive rearrangements. TCRdb retrieved this table from immuneACCESS and kept in-frame rearrangements only. Not all clones are present; in checked studies, unresolved V genes account for under half, and no reason is known for the remainder. The DNA gave D and trimming, while V, J and clone size come from that table. A total of around 220,000 clones appear in this sample, roughly 80% of them only once. The ten largest clones represent around 4.7% of the sample.

Whole blood was collected in K2EDTA tubes by collaborating institutions according to the institutions' own protocols. For TCRbeta analysis, collaborators shipped samples as frozen whole blood, isolated PBMCs, or DNA extracted from either of those sample types. The trim is 5 bases for V and 1 base for J, with a gap of 14 bases between the germline ends. The germline V gene encodes CDR1 MNHEY and CDR2 SMNVEV (reference sequence). The CDR3, cysteine through phenylalanine, is 15 amino acids long. Only the CDR3 region is kept as DNA, spanning 45 bases read in frame from base 1. Recombination linked TRBV27 to TRBJ1-1; a tentative D call is TRBD1 (5 bases match). The sample consisted of peripheral blood. The TCR comes from a human donor in a cohort sampled during active COVID-19. Read as DNA, the sequence is TGTGCCAGCAGTCTTGGGGAGGGGAGGAACACTGAAGCTTTCTTT. This gives the protein CASSLGEGRNTEAFF.